This T cell receptor (beta chain) was obtained from a study of blood T cell repertoires in COVID-19. About the study: Collection of acute and convalescent COVID-19 samples took place in the United States, Italy and Spain.

Germline assignment: CDR1 MNHEY and CDR2 SMNVEV (reference sequence). Germline trimming cut 2 bases from V and 3 bases from J; bases unmatched to any gene: 0. The length of the CDR3 is 14 residues. The assay was immunoSEQ multiplex PCR, and TCRdb's table has in-frame clones only and misses some. The sample has around 150,000 clones, more than 75% seen once; the top ten hold 15% to 20%. The TCR sequence derives from a man aged 60 to 75 with active or convalescent COVID-19. Input material: peripheral blood. This chain links TRBV27 with TRBJ2-1, with 8 positions matching TRBD2. The CDR3 is CASSLAGGYNEQFF. CDR3 nucleotides: TGTGCCAGCAGTTTAGCGGGGGGCTACAATGAGCAGTTCTTC.